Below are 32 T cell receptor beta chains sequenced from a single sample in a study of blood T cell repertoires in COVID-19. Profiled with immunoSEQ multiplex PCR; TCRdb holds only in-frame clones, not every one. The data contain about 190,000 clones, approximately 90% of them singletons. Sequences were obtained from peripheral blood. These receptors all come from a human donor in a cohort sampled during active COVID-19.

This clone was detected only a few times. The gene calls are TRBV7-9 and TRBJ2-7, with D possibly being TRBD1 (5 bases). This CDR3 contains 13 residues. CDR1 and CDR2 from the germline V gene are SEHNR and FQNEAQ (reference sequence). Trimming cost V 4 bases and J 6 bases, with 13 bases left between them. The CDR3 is CASSYAQGSEQYF. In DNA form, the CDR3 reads TGTGCCAGCAGCTATGCCCAGGGAAGCGAGCAGTACTTC. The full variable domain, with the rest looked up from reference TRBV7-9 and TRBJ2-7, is DTGVSQNPRHKITKRGQNVTFRCDPISEHNRLYWYRQTLGQGPEFLTYFQNEAQLEKSRLLSDRFSAERPKGSFSTLEIQRTEQGDSAMYLCASSYAQGSEQYFGPGTRLTVT.

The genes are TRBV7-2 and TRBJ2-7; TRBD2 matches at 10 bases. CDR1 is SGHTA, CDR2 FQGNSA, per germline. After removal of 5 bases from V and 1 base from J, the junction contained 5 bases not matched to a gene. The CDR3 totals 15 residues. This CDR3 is CASSLSGGASYEQYF. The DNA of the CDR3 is TGTGCCAGCAGCCTCAGCGGGGGGGCTTCCTACGAGCAGTACTTC.

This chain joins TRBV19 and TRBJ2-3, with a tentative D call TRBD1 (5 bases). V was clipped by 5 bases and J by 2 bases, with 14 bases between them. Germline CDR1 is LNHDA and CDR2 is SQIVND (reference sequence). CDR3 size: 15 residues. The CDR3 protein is CASSSFRGTTDTQYF. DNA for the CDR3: TGTGCCAGTAGTTCCTTTAGGGGCACCACAGATACGCAGTATTTT.

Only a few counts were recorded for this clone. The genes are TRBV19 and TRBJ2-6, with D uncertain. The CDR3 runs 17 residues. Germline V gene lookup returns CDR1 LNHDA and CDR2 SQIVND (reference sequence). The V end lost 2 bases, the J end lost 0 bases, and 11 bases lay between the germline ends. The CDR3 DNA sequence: TGTGCCAGTAGTATAAAAGTACAGAGCTCTGGGGCCAACGTCCTGACTTTC. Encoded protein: CASSIKVQSSGANVLTF.

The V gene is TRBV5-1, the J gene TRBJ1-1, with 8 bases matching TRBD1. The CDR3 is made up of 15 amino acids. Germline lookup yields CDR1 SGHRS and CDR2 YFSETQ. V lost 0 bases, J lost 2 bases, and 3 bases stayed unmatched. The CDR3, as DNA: TGCGCCAGCAGCTTGGACGGACAGGGAAACACTGAAGCTTTCTTT. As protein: CASSLDGQGNTEAFF.

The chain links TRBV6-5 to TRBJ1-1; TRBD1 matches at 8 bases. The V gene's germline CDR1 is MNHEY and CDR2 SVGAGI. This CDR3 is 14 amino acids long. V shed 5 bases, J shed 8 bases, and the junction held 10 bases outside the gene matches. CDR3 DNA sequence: TGTGCCAGCAGTCGAAGACAGGGGACTGCGGAAGCTTTCTTT. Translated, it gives CASSRRQGTAEAFF.

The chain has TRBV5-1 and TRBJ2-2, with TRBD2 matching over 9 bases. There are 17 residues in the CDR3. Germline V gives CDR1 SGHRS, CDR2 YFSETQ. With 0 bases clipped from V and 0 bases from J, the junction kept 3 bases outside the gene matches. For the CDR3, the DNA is TGCGCCAGCAGCTTGGAAACTAGCGGGCCGAACACCGGGGAGCTGTTTTTT. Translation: CASSLETSGPNTGELFF.

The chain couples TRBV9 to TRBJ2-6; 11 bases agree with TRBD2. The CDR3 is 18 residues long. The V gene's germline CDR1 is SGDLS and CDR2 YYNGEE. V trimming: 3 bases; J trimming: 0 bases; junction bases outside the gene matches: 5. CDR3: CASSATSGVHSGANVLTF. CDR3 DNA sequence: TGTGCCAGCAGCGCGACTAGCGGGGTCCACTCTGGGGCCAACGTCCTGACTTTC.

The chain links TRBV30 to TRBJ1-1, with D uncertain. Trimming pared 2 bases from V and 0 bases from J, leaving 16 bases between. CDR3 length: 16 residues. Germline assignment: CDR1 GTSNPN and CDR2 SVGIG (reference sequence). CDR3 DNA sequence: TGTGCCTGGAGTTCCTCCGGGTCTACAATGAACACTGAAGCTTTCTTT. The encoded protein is CAWSSSGSTMNTEAFF. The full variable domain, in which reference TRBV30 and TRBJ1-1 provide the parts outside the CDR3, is SQTIHQWPATLVQPVGSPLSLECTVEGTSNPNLYWYRQAAGRGLQLLFYSVGIGQISSEVPQNLSASRPQDRQFILSSKKLLLSDSGFYLCAWSSSGSTMNTEAFFGQGTRLTVV.

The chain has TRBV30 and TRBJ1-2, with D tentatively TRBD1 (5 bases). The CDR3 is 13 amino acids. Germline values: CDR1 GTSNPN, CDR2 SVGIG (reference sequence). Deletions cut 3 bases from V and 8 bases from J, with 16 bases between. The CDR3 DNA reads TGTGCCTGGAGCGCGGGGGGAGGAGGAGGCTACACCTTC. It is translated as CAWSAGGGGGYTF. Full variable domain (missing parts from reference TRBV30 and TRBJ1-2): SQTIHQWPATLVQPVGSPLSLECTVEGTSNPNLYWYRQAAGRGLQLLFYSVGIGQISSEVPQNLSASRPQDRQFILSSKKLLLSDSGFYLCAWSAGGGGGYTFGSGTRLTVV.

The CDR3 coding sequence is TGTGCCAGCAGCAATTCCAGGGTGGAAGGCTACACCTTC. This gives the protein CASSNSRVEGYTF. The chain combines TRBV7-9 with TRBJ1-2, with a weak D call TRBD1 (5 bases). The CDR3 length is 13 residues. Trimming took off 5 bases at V and 8 bases at J, with 15 bases between the two ends. CDR1 SEHNR and CDR2 FQNEAQ come from the germline V gene (reference sequence).

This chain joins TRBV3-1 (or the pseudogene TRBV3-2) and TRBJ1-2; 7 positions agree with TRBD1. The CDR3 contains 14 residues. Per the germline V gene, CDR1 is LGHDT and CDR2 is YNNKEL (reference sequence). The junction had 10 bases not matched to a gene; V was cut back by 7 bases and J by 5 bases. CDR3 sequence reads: CASTDRAGKYGYTF. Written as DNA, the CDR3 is TGTGCCAGCACCGACAGGGCCGGAAAATATGGCTACACCTTC.

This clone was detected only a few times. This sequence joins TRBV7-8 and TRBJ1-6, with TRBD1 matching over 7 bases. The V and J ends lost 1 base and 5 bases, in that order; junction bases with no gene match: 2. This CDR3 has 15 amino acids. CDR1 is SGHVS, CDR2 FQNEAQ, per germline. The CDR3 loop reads CASSLVTGNNSPLHF. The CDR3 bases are TGTGCCAGCAGCTTAGTGACAGGGAATAATTCACCCCTCCACTTT.

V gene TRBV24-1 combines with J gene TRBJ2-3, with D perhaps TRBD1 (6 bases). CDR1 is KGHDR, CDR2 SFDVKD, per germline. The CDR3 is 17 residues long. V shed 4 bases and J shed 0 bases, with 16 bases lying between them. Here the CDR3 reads CATSDPVGTTSTDTQYF. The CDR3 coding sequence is TGTGCCACCAGTGACCCCGTGGGGACAACTAGCACAGATACGCAGTATTTT.

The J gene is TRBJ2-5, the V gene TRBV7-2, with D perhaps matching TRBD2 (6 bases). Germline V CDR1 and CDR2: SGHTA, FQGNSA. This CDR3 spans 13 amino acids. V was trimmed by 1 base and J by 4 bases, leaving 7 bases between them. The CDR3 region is CASSLGLVETQYF. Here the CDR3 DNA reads TGTGCCAGCAGCTTAGGACTAGTAGAGACCCAGTACTTC.

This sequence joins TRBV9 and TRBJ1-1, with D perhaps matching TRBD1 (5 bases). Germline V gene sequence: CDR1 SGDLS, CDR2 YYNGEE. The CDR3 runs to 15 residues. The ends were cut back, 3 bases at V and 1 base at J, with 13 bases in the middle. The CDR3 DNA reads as TGTGCCAGCAGCGAAGGGGTTCGTGGGAACACTGAAGCTTTCTTT. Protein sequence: CASSEGVRGNTEAFF.

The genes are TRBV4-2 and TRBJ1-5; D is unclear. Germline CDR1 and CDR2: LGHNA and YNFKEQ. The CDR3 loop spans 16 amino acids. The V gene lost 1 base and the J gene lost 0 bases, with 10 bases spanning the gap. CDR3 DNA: TGTGCCAGCAGCCAAGGAGTTGCCTCTAGCAATCAGCCCCAGCATTTT. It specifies CASSQGVASSNQPQHF.

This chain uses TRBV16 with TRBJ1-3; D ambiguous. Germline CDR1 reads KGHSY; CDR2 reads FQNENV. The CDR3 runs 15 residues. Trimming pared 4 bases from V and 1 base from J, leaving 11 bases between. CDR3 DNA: TGTGCCAGCAGCCCTCCCCCGAGGTCTGGAAACACCATATATTTT. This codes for CASSPPPRSGNTIYF.

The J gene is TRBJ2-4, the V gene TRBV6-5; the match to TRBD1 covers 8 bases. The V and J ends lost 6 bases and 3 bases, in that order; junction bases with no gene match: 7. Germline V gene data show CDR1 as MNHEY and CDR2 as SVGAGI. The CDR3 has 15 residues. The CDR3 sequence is CASSTNRGNKNIQYF. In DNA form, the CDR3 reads TGTGCCAGCAGCACGAACAGGGGGAACAAAAACATTCAGTACTTC.

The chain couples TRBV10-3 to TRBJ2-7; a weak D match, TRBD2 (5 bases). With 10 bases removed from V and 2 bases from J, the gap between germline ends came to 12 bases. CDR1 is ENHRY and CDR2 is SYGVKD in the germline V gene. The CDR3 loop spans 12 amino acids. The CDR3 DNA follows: TGTGCCACCGGAGGCACCCCCTACGAGCAGTACTTC. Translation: CATGGTPYEQYF.

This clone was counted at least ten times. This CDR3 is CASSRGQAATNEKLFF. DNA of the CDR3: TGCGCCAGCAGCAGGGGACAGGCGGCAACTAATGAAAAACTGTTTTTT. This chain uses TRBV5-1 with TRBJ1-4; 8 nucleotides line up with TRBD1. This CDR3 spans 16 amino acids. The ends lost 4 bases at V and 0 bases at J; junction bases unmatched: 5. The germline V gene encodes CDR1 SGHRS and CDR2 YFSETQ. Combining the CDR3 with reference TRBV5-1 and TRBJ1-4 gives the whole variable domain KAGVTQTPRYLIKTRGQQVTLSCSPISGHRSVSWYQQTPGQGLQFLFEYFSETQRNKGNFPGRFSGRQFSNSRSEMNVSTLELGDSALYLCASSRGQAATNEKLFFGSGTQLSVL.

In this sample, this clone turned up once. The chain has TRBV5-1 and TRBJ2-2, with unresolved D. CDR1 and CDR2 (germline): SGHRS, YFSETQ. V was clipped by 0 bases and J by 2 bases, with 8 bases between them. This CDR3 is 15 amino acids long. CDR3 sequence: CASSLAWRNTGELFF. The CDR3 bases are TGCGCCAGCAGCTTGGCCTGGAGAAACACCGGGGAGCTGTTTTTT.

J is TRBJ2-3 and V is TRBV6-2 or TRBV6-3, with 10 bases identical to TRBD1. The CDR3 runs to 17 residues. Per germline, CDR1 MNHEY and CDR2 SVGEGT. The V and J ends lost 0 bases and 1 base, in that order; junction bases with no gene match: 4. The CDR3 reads CASSYSRDRGGTDTQYF. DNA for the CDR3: TGTGCCAGCAGTTACTCGAGGGACAGGGGTGGCACAGATACGCAGTATTTT.

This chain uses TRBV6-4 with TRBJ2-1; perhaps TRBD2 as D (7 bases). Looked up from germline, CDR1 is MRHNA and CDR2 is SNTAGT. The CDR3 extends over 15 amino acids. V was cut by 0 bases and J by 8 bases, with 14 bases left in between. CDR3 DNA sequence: TGTGCCAGCAGTGACTCAGGGGGGGTGAGCGATGAGCAGTTCTTC. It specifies CASSDSGGVSDEQFF.

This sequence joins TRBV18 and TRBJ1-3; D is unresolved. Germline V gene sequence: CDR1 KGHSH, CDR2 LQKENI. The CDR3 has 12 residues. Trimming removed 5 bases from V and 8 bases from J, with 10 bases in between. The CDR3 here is CASSANADTIYF. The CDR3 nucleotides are TGTGCCAGCTCAGCAAACGCGGACACCATATATTTT.

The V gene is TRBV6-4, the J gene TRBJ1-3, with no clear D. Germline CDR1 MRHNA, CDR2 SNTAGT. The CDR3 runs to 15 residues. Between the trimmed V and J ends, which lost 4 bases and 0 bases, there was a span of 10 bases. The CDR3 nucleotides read TGTGCCAGCAGTGTCACTCGGTACTCTGGAAACACCATATATTTT. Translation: CASSVTRYSGNTIYF.

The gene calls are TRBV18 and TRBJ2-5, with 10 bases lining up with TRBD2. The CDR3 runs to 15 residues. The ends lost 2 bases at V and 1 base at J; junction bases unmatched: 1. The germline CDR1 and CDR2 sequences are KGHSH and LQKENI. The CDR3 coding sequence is TGTGCCAGCTCACCAAGCGGGAGGGCCCAAGAGACCCAGTACTTC. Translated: CASSPSGRAQETQYF.

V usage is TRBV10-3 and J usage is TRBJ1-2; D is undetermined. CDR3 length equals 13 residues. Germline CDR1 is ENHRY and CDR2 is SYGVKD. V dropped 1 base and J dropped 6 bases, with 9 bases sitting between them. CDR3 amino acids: CAISELEGHGYTF. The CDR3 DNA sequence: TGTGCCATCAGTGAGTTGGAGGGCCATGGCTACACCTTC.

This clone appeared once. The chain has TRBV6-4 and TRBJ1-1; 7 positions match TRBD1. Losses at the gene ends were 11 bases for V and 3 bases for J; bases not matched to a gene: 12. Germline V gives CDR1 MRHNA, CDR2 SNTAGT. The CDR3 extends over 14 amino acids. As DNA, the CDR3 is TGTGCCGGACGGCACAGGGGCTACTACACTGAAGCTTTCTTT. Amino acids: CAGRHRGYYTEAFF.

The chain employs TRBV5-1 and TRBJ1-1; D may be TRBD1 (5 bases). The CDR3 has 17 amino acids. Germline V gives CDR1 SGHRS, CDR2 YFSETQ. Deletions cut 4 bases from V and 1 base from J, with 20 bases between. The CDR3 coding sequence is TGCGCCAGCAGCCCCGGGAGGGGAGGGATTAAGAACACTGAAGCTTTCTTT. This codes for CASSPGRGGIKNTEAFF.

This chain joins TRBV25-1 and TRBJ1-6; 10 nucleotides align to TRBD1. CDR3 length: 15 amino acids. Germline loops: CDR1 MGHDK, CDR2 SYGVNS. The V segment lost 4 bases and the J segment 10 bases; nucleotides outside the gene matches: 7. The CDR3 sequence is CASSARDRGGSPLHF. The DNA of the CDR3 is TGTGCCAGCAGTGCGAGGGACAGGGGAGGCTCACCCCTCCACTTT.

CDR3: CASTLLQGAEAFF. The CDR3 DNA reads TGTGCCAGCACCCTGCTGCAGGGGGCTGAAGCTTTCTTT. The chain employs TRBV12-3 or TRBV12-4 and TRBJ1-1, with 7 bases fitting TRBD1. V gave up 7 bases and J gave up 6 bases; unmatched junction bases: 8. The CDR3 covers 13 residues.